Below, 7 T cell receptor beta chains from the same sample are listed, as sequenced in a study of T-cell reconstitution after alpha-beta-depleted transplantation in children. Unique molecular identifiers were used to barcode this TCRbeta library. One entry per CDR3 protein results from TCRdb running MiXCR on the PCR reads. The repertoire holds about 980,000 distinct CDR3 sequences, with roughly 29% as singletons. This specimen was PBMCs, mostly from graft donor cells, taken 360 days after TCRalphabeta/CD19-depleted stem cell transplant. These receptors originate from a boy under three years old who had a stem cell transplant for SCID, so the T cells may come from the graft donor.

There are many counts of this clonotype. V is TRBV20-1 and J is TRBJ2-7; D tentatively reads TRBD1 or TRBD2 (5 bases each). Germline V gene lookup returns CDR1 DFQATT and CDR2 SNEGSKA (reference sequence). V was pared by 3 bases and J by 3 bases, with 12 bases between. The CDR3 length is 13 residues. As DNA, the CDR3 is TGCAGTGCTAGCCGGGACCCTGACTACGAGCAGTACTTC. It translates to CSASRDPDYEQYF.

This clonotype was observed a few times. The J gene is TRBJ1-1, the V gene TRBV29-1; TRBD1 is a possible D gene (5 bases). The CDR3 covers 13 residues. CDR1 and CDR2 from the germline V gene are SQVTM and ANQGSEA. Trimming removed 2 bases at V and 2 bases at J, with 9 bases between. This CDR3 reads CSVEKGANTEAFF. The DNA of the CDR3 is TGCAGCGTTGAAAAAGGGGCAAACACTGAAGCTTTCTTT. Using reference TRBV29-1 and TRBJ1-1 for the parts outside the CDR3, the full variable domain is SAVISQKPSRDICQRGTSLTIQCQVDSQVTMMFWYRQQPGQSLTLIATANQGSEATYESGFVIDKFPISRPNLTFSTLTVSNMSPEDSSIYLCSVEKGANTEAFFGQGTRLTVV.

The rearrangement joins TRBV5-1 to TRBJ1-2; D is unresolved. CDR1 SGHRS and CDR2 YFSETQ come from the germline V gene. CDR3 size: 17 residues. The V gene lost 1 base and the J gene lost 4 bases, with 20 bases spanning the gap. The CDR3 region has the DNA TGCGCCAGCAGCTTGCGGGTGAGAGAGGAGGAGTCCTATGGCTACACCTTC. It translates to CASSLRVREEESYGYTF.

This clonotype was recorded a few times. This chain connects TRBV4-3 to TRBJ2-3, with D possibly being TRBD2 (7 bases). The CDR3 has 17 residues. Trimming took off 5 bases at V and 1 base at J, with 19 bases between the two ends. Germline values: CDR1 LGHNA, CDR2 YSLEER. The CDR3 here is CASSEWGGTWGTDTQYF. The DNA for the CDR3 is TGCGCCAGCAGCGAGTGGGGGGGCACGTGGGGCACAGATACGCAGTATTTT.

This clonotype has only a few counts. The genes are TRBV20-1 and TRBJ2-7; TRBD2 might be the D (6 bases). The germline V gene has CDR1 DFQATT and CDR2 SNEGSKA (reference sequence). The CDR3 sequence is 11 residues long. Trimming removed 8 bases at V and 4 bases at J, with 12 bases between. The CDR3 is CSSPGRYEQYF. In DNA, the CDR3 is TGCAGTTCCCCAGGGAGGTACGAGCAGTACTTC.

The CDR3 DNA sequence: TGTGCCAGCAGTTTGATGGTACTTAAGAACACTGAAGCTTTCTTT. Amino acids: CASSLMVLKNTEAFF. V and J are TRBV12-3 or TRBV12-4 and TRBJ1-1; D not resolved. The CDR3 covers 15 residues. The V gene lost 3 bases and the J gene lost 1 base, with 12 bases spanning the gap.

The rearrangement links TRBV5-1 to TRBJ2-5; a weak D match, TRBD2 (7 bases). CDR1 is SGHRS, CDR2 YFSETQ, per germline. Trimming shortened V by 0 bases and J by 1 base, and 13 bases separated the two germline ends. The length of the CDR3 is 16 residues. DNA of the CDR3: TGCGCCAGCAGCTTGGCCGCGGCGGGGGCCCAAGAGACCCAGTACTTC. Encoded protein: CASSLAAAGAQETQYF.